Listed below are T cell receptor beta chains from one sample, sequenced in a study of OX40 agonist ivuxolimab in advanced cancers. Clones were sequenced by immunoSEQ multiplex PCR, and TCRdb holds only the in-frame ones, with some missing. Of roughly 67,000 clones in the sample, around 87% are singletons; the top ten hold more than 3.5%. Sequencing was performed on CD4+ or CD8+ T cells sorted from blood, taken in a trial of the OX40 agonist ivuxolimab. Receptors originate from an adult with an advanced solid tumor such as melanoma, head and neck, liver or kidney cancer. Each CDR3 is given with its conserved first and last residue. Fields, in order: clone size, V gene, J gene, D gene, CDR3 DNA, CDR3 protein. A D gene is named only where the DNA matches it firmly. A clone size is listed for some rows: how often the clone was seen (once, few, many), or a class if it is expanded.

>-|TRBV4-1|TRBJ2-1|-
TGCGCCAGCAGCCCGGGACTCTTCTATGAGCAGTTCTTC
CASSPGLFYEQFF
>once|TRBV6-1|TRBJ1-1|-
TGTGCCAGCAGTGAATGGGAGAACACTGAAGCTTTCTTT
CASSEWENTEAFF
>-|TRBV7-3|TRBJ2-2|-
TGTGCCAGTTCGCCAATCGTGACCGACACCGGGGAGCTGTTTTTT
CASSPIVTDTGELFF
>-|TRBV18|TRBJ1-6|-
TGTGCCAGCTCACCAGCCGGGACCATCGGTTCACCCCTCCACTTT
CASSPAGTIGSPLHF
>once|TRBV5-6|TRBJ1-3|-
TGTGCCAGCAGCTTTGGGAGCAGGGCTGGAAACACCATATATTTT
CASSFGSRAGNTIYF
>-|TRBV29-1|TRBJ1-1|-
TGCAGCGCCGGACAGACGAACACTGAAGCTTTCTTT
CSAGQTNTEAFF
>-|TRBV6-1|TRBJ1-5|-
TGTGCCAGCAGTGAATCGGTTTATAGCAATCAGCCCCAGCATTTT
CASSESVYSNQPQHF
>-|TRBV7-3|TRBJ1-1|-
TGTGCCAGCAGCTCGGACTGGAACACTGAAGCTTTCTTT
CASSSDWNTEAFF
>-|TRBV20-1|TRBJ2-5|-
TGCAGTGCTCCACAGGGTAGGGAGCAGTACTTC
CSAPQGREQYF
>-|TRBV19|TRBJ2-2|-
TGTGCCAGTAGTAACGCCCATTCTCTTCCCGGGGAGCTGTTTTTT
CASSNAHSLPGELFF
>-|TRBV2|TRBJ1-1|-
TGTGCCAGCAGTGAAGGTATAGGACGGGGGAACACTGAAGCTTTCTTT
CASSEGIGRGNTEAFF
>-|TRBV30|TRBJ2-3|TRBD1
TGTGCCTTCCGGGACAGGGGCACAGATACGCAGTATTTT
CAFRDRGTDTQYF
>once|TRBV14|TRBJ2-7|-
TGTGCCAGCAGCCAAGTACACGGATTCTCCTACGAGCAGTACTTC
CASSQVHGFSYEQYF
>-|TRBV7-3|TRBJ2-5|-
TGTGCCAGCAGCTTAACGCCCCAGGGGGAGACCCAGTACTTC
CASSLTPQGETQYF
>-|TRBV5-4|TRBJ1-3|-
TGTGCCAGCAGCTTGGGAAGGGGAGGCACCATATATTTT
CASSLGRGGTIYF
>-|TRBV25-1|TRBJ2-3|-
TGTGCCAGCAGTGAATTCAGGGGGGGAACAGATACGCAGTATTTT
CASSEFRGGTDTQYF
>-|TRBV28|TRBJ1-1|-
TGTGCCAGCAGTATGATCGGGACCCCGGCGGGAGAAGCTTTCTTT
CASSMIGTPAGEAFF
>-|TRBV14|TRBJ2-7|TRBD1
TGTGCCAGCAGCCCCTGGACAGGGTTGAACGAGCAGTACTTC
CASSPWTGLNEQYF
>-|TRBV19|TRBJ1-1|TRBD1
TGTGCCAGTAGTATTTCGACAGGGACCACTGAAGCTTTCTTT
CASSISTGTTEAFF
>-|TRBV15|TRBJ1-6|-
TGTGCCACCAGCAGAGAGGGGAATTCACCCCTCCACTTT
CATSREGNSPLHF
>-|TRBV6-5|TRBJ2-7|-
TGTGCCAGCAGCCCAGGGCGCGAGCAGTACTTC
CASSPGREQYF
>-|TRBV11-2|TRBJ2-2|TRBD1
TGTGCCAGCAGGAGGCGGACAGGGGACACCGGGGAGCTGTTTTTT
CASRRRTGDTGELFF
>few|TRBV10-3|TRBJ2-7|TRBD1
TGTGCCATCAGTGAGGGGAGGACAGGGGGCCCCTACGAGCAGTACTTC
CAISEGRTGGPYEQYF
>-|TRBV5-1|TRBJ1-5|-
TGCGCCAGCAGCCCGGACGGGAATCAGCCCCAGCATTTT
CASSPDGNQPQHF
>-|TRBV4-3|TRBJ2-3|-
TGCGCCAGCAGCCAAGATAAGCCGACCCCCACACATACGCAGTATTTT
CASSQDKPTPTHTQYF
>few|TRBV7-9|TRBJ2-7|-
TGTGCCAGCAGCTTAGCCAGGGTCAGCTCCTACGAGCAGTACTTC
CASSLARVSSYEQYF